This T cell receptor (beta chain) emerged from a study of regulatory T cells in long-lasting Graves disease. According to the study, TCR beta libraries were built with iRepertoire HTBI primers and CDR3-region Arm-PCR. Using its own MiXCR run on the multiplex PCR reads, TCRdb lists one record per CDR3 protein. Here the sample spans around 430,000 distinct CDR3 sequences, 22% being singletons. Germline CDR1 and CDR2: SNHLY and FYNNEI. This CDR3 has 15 amino acids. V trimming: 6 bases; J trimming: 0 bases; junction bases outside the gene matches: 6. Described time point: persistent/refractory GD, antithyroid drugs over 5 years with positive TRAb. Construction of the TCR library relied on RNA isolated from PBMCs.

Here the sequenced sample was peripheral blood mononuclear cells (PBMCs), taken when the disease was refractory, from a patient treated with antithyroid drugs. This TCR was recovered from a female donor with Graves disease. This rearrangement joins TRBV2 to TRBJ2-7; 9 bases align to TRBD2. The CDR3 region has the DNA TGTGCCAGCAGCCCTAGCGGGGTACCCTCCTACGAGCAGTACTTC. It specifies CASSPSGVPSYEQYF. Supplemented by reference TRBV2 and TRBJ2-7, the full variable domain reads EPEVTQTPSHQVTQMGQEVILRCVPISNHLYFYWYRQILGQKVEFLVSFYNNEISEKSEIFDDQFSVERPDGSNFTLKIRSTKLEDSAMYFCASSPSGVPSYEQYFGPGTRLTVT.